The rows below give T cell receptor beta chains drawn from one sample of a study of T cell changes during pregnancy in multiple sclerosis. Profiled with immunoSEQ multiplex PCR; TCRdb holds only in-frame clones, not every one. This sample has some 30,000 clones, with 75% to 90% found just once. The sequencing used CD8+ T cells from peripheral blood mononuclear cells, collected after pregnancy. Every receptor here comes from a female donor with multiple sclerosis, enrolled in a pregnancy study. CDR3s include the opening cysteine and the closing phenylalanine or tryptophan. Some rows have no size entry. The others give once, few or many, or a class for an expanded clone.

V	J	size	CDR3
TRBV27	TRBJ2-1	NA	CATRGTPNTYNEQFF
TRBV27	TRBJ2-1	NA	CASGVLHNEQFF
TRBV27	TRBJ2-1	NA	CASNRGGFYNEQFF
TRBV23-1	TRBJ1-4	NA	CASSRAGNNEKLFF
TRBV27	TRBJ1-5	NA	CASSLSGVSQPQHF
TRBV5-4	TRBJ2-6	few	CASSLQPMGGANVLTF
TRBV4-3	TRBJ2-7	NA	CASSQRQSYEQYF
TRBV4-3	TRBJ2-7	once	CASSLLPGQGSYEQYF
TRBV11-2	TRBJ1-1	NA	CASSLITQGDTEAFF
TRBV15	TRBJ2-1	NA	CATSGLAPMYNEQFF
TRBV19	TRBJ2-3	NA	CASSPTSLETDTQYF
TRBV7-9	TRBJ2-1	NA	CASSGLGSNEQFF